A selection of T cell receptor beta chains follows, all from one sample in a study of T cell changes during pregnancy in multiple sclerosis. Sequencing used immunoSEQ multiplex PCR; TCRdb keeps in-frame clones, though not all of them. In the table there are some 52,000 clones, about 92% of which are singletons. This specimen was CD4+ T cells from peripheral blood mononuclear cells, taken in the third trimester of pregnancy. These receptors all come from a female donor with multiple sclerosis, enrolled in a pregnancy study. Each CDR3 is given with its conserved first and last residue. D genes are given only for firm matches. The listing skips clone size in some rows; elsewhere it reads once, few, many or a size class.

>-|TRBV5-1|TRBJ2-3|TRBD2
CASSLAWREAADTQYF
TGCGCCAGCAGCTTGGCGTGGCGGGAGGCGGCAGATACGCAGTATTTT
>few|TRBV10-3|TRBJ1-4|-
CAISDREKLFF
TGTGCCATCAGTGACCGGGAAAAACTGTTTTTT
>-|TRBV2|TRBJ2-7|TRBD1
CASSPQDRASYEQYF
TGTGCCAGCAGTCCCCAAGACAGGGCCTCCTACGAGCAGTACTTC
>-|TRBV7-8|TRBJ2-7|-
CASSWPLWRGHEQYF
TGTGCCAGCAGCTGGCCGCTCTGGAGGGGGCACGAGCAGTACTTC
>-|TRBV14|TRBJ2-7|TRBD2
CASSQDVAGEVNEQYF
TGTGCCAGCAGCCAAGATGTAGCGGGAGAGGTTAACGAGCAGTACTTC
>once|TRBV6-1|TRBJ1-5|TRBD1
CASSGDRGNQPQHF
TGTGCCAGCAGTGGCGACAGGGGAAATCAGCCCCAGCATTTT
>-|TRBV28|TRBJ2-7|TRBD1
CASSFPPGQGFGEQYF
TGTGCCAGCAGTTTCCCCCCGGGACAGGGGTTTGGTGAGCAGTACTTC
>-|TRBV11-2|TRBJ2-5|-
CASSSQLTGQKYQETQYF
TGTGCCAGCAGCTCCCAACTTACCGGACAAAAGTACCAAGAGACCCAGTACTTC
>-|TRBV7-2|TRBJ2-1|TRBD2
CASSLATGGSYNEQFF
TGTGCCAGCAGCTTAGCGACGGGAGGCTCCTACAATGAGCAGTTCTTC
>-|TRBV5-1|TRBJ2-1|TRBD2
CASSLVAGTSGRLSSYNEQFF
TGCGCCAGCAGCTTGGTGGCCGGCACTAGCGGGAGGCTGAGCTCCTACAATGAGCAGTTCTTC
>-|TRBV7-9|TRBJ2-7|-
CASSGEALQYF
TGTGCCAGCAGCGGAGAAGCTCTACAGTACTTC
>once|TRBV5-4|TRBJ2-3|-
CASSLMAGVTDTQYF
TGTGCCAGCAGCTTGATGGCAGGGGTCACAGATACGCAGTATTTT
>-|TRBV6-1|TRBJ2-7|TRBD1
CASSRTGGVYEQYF
TGTGCCAGCAGCCGGACAGGGGGCGTATACGAGCAGTACTTC
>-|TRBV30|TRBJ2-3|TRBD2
CAWSSGSTPDTQYF
TGTGCCTGGTCTAGCGGGAGTACACCAGATACGCAGTATTTT
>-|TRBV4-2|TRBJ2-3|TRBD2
CASSQAQTWTSATDTQYF
TGTGCCAGCAGCCAAGCCCAGACGTGGACTAGCGCCACAGATACGCAGTATTTT
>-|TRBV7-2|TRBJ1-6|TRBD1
CASSQDPGQGRPLHF
TGTGCCAGCAGTCAAGATCCGGGACAGGGACGGCCCCTCCACTTT
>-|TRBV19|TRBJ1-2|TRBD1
CASRDRVLSRSGYTF
TGTGCCAGTCGGGACAGAGTCTTAAGTCGGAGCGGCTACACCTTC
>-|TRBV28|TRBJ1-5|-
CASSLKEQYSNQPQHF
TGTGCCAGCAGTCTTAAGGAGCAGTATAGCAATCAGCCCCAGCATTTT
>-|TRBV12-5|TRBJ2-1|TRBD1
CASGLRTGGNEQFF
TGTGCTAGTGGTTTGAGGACAGGGGGCAATGAGCAGTTCTTC
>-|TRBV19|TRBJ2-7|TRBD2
CASSLSGNSYEQYF
TGTGCCAGTAGTCTTAGCGGGAACTCCTACGAGCAGTACTTC
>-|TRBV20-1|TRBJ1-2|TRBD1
CSARGSRGQTF
TGCAGTGCTAGAGGGTCTCGGGGACAGACCTTC
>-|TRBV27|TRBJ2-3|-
CASSSGDTQYF
TGTGCCAGCAGTTCCGGAGATACGCAGTATTTT
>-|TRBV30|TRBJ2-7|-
CAWSKGPPYEQYF
TGTGCCTGGAGTAAGGGGCCGCCCTACGAGCAGTACTTC
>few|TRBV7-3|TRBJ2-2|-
CASSLGFGGELFF
TGTGCCAGCAGCCTAGGATTCGGCGGGGAGCTGTTTTTT
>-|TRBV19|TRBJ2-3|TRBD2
CASSVLAASTDTQYF
TGTGCCAGTAGTGTACTAGCGGCTAGCACAGATACGCAGTATTTT
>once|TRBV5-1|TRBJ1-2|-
CASSLGDIPYGYTF
TGCGCCAGCAGCTTGGGGGACATCCCCTATGGCTACACCTTC
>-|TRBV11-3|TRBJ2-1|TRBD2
CASAVAGELNEQFF
TGTGCCAGTGCGGTAGCGGGAGAACTCAATGAGCAGTTCTTC
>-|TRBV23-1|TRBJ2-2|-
CASSQSGSGNTGELFF
TGCGCCAGCAGTCAATCGGGCAGTGGGAACACCGGGGAGCTGTTTTTT
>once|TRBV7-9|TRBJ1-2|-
CASSLAGTNGYTF
TGTGCCAGCAGCTTAGCAGGGACTAATGGCTACACCTTC
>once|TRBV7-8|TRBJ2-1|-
CASSFGGGGYNEQFF
TGTGCCAGCAGCTTTGGGGGGGGCGGCTACAATGAGCAGTTCTTC
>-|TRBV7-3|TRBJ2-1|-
CASSPYPGNEQFF
TGTGCCAGCAGCCCCTACCCGGGCAATGAGCAGTTCTTC
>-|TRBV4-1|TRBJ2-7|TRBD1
CASSVTGTGIYEQYF
TGCGCCAGCAGCGTAACCGGGACAGGGATTTACGAGCAGTACTTC
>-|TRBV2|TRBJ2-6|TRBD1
CASSEGGTGGAGAGANVLTF
TGTGCCAGCAGTGAGGGTGGGACAGGGGGCGCTGGAGCTGGGGCCAACGTCCTGACTTTC
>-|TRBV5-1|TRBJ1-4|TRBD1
CASSTGTAKNEKLFF
TGCGCCAGCAGCACAGGGACAGCTAAGAATGAAAAACTGTTTTTT
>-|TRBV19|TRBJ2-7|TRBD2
CASSSGGGWLEQYF
TGTGCCAGTAGTTCCGGCGGGGGGTGGCTCGAGCAGTACTTC
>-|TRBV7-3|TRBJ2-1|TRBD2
CASSLTVAGAGYNEQFF
TGTGCCAGCAGCTTAACCGTGGCGGGAGCGGGATACAATGAGCAGTTCTTC
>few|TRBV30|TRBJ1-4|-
CAWSPGQPTNEKLFF
TGTGCCTGGAGTCCCGGACAGCCAACTAATGAAAAACTGTTTTTT
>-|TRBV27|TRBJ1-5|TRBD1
CASGPRDRGSQPQHF
TGTGCCAGCGGGCCCCGGGACAGGGGATCTCAGCCCCAGCATTTT
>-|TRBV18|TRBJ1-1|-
CASSPTGNTEAFF
TGTGCCAGCTCACCTACAGGCAACACTGAAGCTTTCTTT
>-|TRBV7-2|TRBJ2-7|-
CASSSPPTGQYF
TGTGCCAGCAGCTCCCCCCCCACCGGGCAGTACTTC
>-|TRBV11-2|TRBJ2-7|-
CASSLAGGAVSYEQYF
TGTGCCAGCAGCTTAGCGGGCGGGGCAGTTTCCTACGAGCAGTACTTC
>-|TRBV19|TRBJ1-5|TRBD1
CASSERTGGYDNNQPQHF
TGTGCCAGTAGTGAACGGACAGGGGGCTACGATAACAATCAGCCCCAGCATTTT
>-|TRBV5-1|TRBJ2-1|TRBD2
CASSFLTSGSHNEQFF
TGCGCCAGCAGCTTCTTGACTAGCGGGAGCCACAATGAGCAGTTCTTC
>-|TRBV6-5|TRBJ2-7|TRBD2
CASSGLAGRGEQYF
TGTGCCAGCAGTGGACTAGCCGGTCGTGGCGAGCAGTACTTC
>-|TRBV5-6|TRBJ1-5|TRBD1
CASSLDRGRRQPQHF
TGTGCCAGCAGCTTGGACAGGGGGCGTAGGCAGCCCCAGCATTTT
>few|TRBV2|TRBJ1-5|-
CASCRANQPQHF
TGTGCCAGCTGCAGGGCAAATCAGCCCCAGCATTTT
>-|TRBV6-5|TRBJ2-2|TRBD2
CASSYSREAGTGELFF
TGTGCCAGCAGTTACTCGCGGGAGGCGGGCACCGGGGAGCTGTTTTTT
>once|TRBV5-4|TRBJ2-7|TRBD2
CASSLGPGGRGGSYEQYF
TGTGCCAGCAGCTTGGGGCCCGGGGGGAGGGGTGGTTCCTACGAGCAGTACTTC
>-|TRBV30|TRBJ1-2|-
CAWSVRGERYGYTF
TGTGCCTGGAGTGTACGCGGGGAAAGGTATGGCTACACCTTC
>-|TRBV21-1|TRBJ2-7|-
CASSKRAGAEQYF
TGTGCCAGCAGCAAACGGGCAGGGGCCGAGCAGTACTTC
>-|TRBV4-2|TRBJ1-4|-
CASSPGASREGVGEKLFF
TGTGCCAGCAGCCCGGGGGCGTCCAGGGAGGGGGTTGGTGAAAAACTGTTTTTT
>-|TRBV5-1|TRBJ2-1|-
CASSETVARQGEQFF
TGCGCCAGCAGCGAGACAGTGGCTAGGCAGGGTGAGCAGTTCTTC
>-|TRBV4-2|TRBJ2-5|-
CASSQDWGEETQYF
TGTGCCAGCAGCCAAGATTGGGGGGAAGAGACCCAGTACTTC
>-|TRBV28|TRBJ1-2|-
CASSRRDYGYTF
TGTGCCAGCAGCAGGCGGGACTATGGCTACACCTTC
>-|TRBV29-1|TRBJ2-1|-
CSARTAGYNEQFF
TGCAGCGCCAGGACAGCAGGCTACAATGAGCAGTTCTTC
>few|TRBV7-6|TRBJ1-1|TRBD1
CASSPIGQANTEAFF
TGTGCCAGCAGCCCTATTGGACAGGCGAACACTGAAGCTTTCTTT
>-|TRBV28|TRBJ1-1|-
CASSLARLDTEAFF
TGTGCCAGCAGTTTAGCCAGGTTGGACACTGAAGCTTTCTTT
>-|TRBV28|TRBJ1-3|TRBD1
CASSLQGFSGNTIYF
TGTGCCAGCAGCCTACAGGGGTTCTCTGGAAACACCATATATTTT